Each of the 5 T cell receptor beta chains below was sequenced from the same sample in a study of cytomegalovirus exposure and HLA in healthy donors. Both 60 Vbeta primers and 13 Jbeta primers went into the PCR. Sequencing used immunoSEQ multiplex PCR; TCRdb keeps in-frame clones, though not all of them. The data show some 190,000 clones, 87% seen once. Sequenced input: PBMCs. The receptors were sampled from a young man in good health and CMV-seronegative.

The chain has TRBV5-4 and TRBJ1-2; D unclear. Germline V CDR1 and CDR2: SGHNT, YYREEE (reference sequence). The V and J ends lost 5 bases and 4 bases respectively, with 24 bases between them. This CDR3 has 17 amino acids. The CDR3 protein is CASSPLTEEGEGYGYTF. CDR3 in DNA: TGTGCCAGCAGTCCCCTGACGGAAGAGGGAGAGGGCTATGGCTACACCTTC.

In the case of this clone: A read error may produce the germline difference seen at one junction end. The V call is TRBV7-7, the J call TRBJ1-1; TRBD1 is a possible D gene (6 bases). Germline-derived CDR1 and CDR2 are SSHAT and FNYEAQ (reference sequence). The CDR3 loop spans 15 amino acids. The chain's CDR3 is CASSLVWTANTEAFF. The CDR3 DNA sequence: TGTGCTAGCAGCTTAGTATGGACAGCGAACACTGAAGCTTTCTTT.

The V gene is TRBV28, the J gene TRBJ1-1, with D perhaps TRBD1 (5 bases). Germline V gene lookup returns CDR1 MDHEN and CDR2 SYDVKM. The CDR3 runs to 15 residues. Trimming left V 6 bases short and J 1 base short, with 15 bases between. The CDR3 DNA reads as TGTGCCAGCAGGACCCCGGGGGGACCGAACACTGAAGCTTTCTTT. It encodes CASRTPGGPNTEAFF.

The V gene is TRBV14, the J gene TRBJ1-2; maybe TRBD1 (5 bases). The CDR3 sequence is 17 residues long. From germline, CDR1 is SGHDN and CDR2 FVKESK. Trimming took off 3 bases at V and 7 bases at J, with 24 bases between the two ends. The CDR3, as DNA: TGTGCCAGCAGCCAGGGGCCAACTTATAGGATGGTTGGTGGCTACACCTTC. It translates to CASSQGPTYRMVGGYTF.

V usage is TRBV19 and J usage is TRBJ2-2; perhaps TRBD1 as D (6 bases). The CDR3 totals 15 residues. The V end lost 5 bases, the J end lost 3 bases, and 13 bases lay between the germline ends. The germline gives CDR1 LNHDA, CDR2 SQIVND (reference sequence). This CDR3 is CASSLQGWDTGELFF. CDR3 in DNA: TGTGCCAGTAGTCTACAGGGTTGGGACACCGGGGAGCTGTTTTTT.